These T cell receptor beta chains were read from a single sample in a study of CD8 T cells in Susac syndrome. TCRdb reprocessed the immunoSEQ multiplex PCR reads with MiXCR, giving one entry per CDR3 protein. The table includes 150,000 to 200,000 distinct CDR3 sequences, around 95% detected once. The sequenced sample was CD4+ T cells from PBMCs. These receptors were taken from a human donor with multiple sclerosis. The CDR3 runs from the conserved cysteine through the conserved F or W. Each record gives: D gene, clone size, V gene, J gene, CDR3 DNA, CDR3 protein. The D gene is left open where the match is weak. Clone size appears in some rows only: once, few, many, or a class for an expanded clone.

TRBD1,.,TRBV27,TRBJ2-4,TGTGCCAGCAGTACGAGGACAGGTGGAAACATTCAGTACTTC,CASSTRTGGNIQYF
.,.,TRBV24-1,TRBJ2-3,TGTGCCACCAGTGGTTCAGGTAATACGCAGTATTTT,CATSGSGNTQYF
.,.,TRBV12-3/TRBV12-4,TRBJ1-6,TGTGCCAGCAGTTTTAATACTTCACCCCTCCACTTT,CASSFNTSPLHF
TRBD2,.,TRBV9,TRBJ2-5,TGTGCCAGCAGCAAACGAGCGGGGCCCCAAGAGACCCAGTACTTC,CASSKRAGPQETQYF
.,few,TRBV13,TRBJ2-4,TGTGCCAGCAGCCCCCGCAGAGGGGAAAACATTCAGTACTTC,CASSPRRGENIQYF
.,.,TRBV6-5,TRBJ2-1,TGTGCCAGCAGTTACTACAGGCGGAAATATTACAATGAGCAGTTCTTC,CASSYYRRKYYNEQFF
.,.,TRBV6-2/TRBV6-3,TRBJ2-5,TGTGCCAGCAAAATCTGGTCTCTGGAGACCCAGTACTTC,CASKIWSLETQYF
TRBD1,.,TRBV29-1,TRBJ1-2,TGCAGCGTTGAAGAATTCGGGACAGGGGAGGCCTATGGCTACACCTTC,CSVEEFGTGEAYGYTF
.,.,TRBV12-3/TRBV12-4,TRBJ2-7,TGTGCCAGCGGCAGGGTGAACGAGCAGTACTTC,CASGRVNEQYF
.,.,TRBV3-1,TRBJ1-2,TGTGCCAGCTGCACCTCTAAGGGCAACTATGGCTACACCTTC,CASCTSKGNYGYTF
.,.,TRBV29-1,TRBJ1-3,TGCAGCGTTGAAAGTTGGATTGGAAACACCATATATTTT,CSVESWIGNTIYF
.,.,TRBV7-3,TRBJ2-3,TGTGCCAGCAGCCCTCGGACAGCGGAAACGCAGTATTTT,CASSPRTAETQYF
TRBD1,.,TRBV20-1,TRBJ2-5,TGCAGTGCGAGTGGAGGGACAGGGAGCCAAGAGACCCAGTACTTC,CSASGGTGSQETQYF
TRBD1,.,TRBV27,TRBJ1-5,TGTGCCAGCAGTTCCCGACAGGGGGCCTGGAGCAATCAGCCCCAGCATTTT,CASSSRQGAWSNQPQHF
.,.,TRBV27,TRBJ1-6,TGTGCCAGCAGTCTACTACCGGGGGCAGGGGATTCACCCCTCCACTTT,CASSLLPGAGDSPLHF
TRBD1,.,TRBV3-1,TRBJ1-2,TGTGCCAGCAGCCAAAGGGACAGACAAAGCTTATATGGCTACACCTTC,CASSQRDRQSLYGYTF
TRBD1,.,TRBV5-1,TRBJ2-7,TGCGCCAGCAGACCTGGAGGACAGGGGGCTTACGAGCAGTACTTC,CASRPGGQGAYEQYF
TRBD1,.,TRBV29-1,TRBJ1-6,TGCAGCGTTGGACAGGGAGGTGATTCACCCCTCCACTTT,CSVGQGGDSPLHF
.,once,TRBV27,TRBJ2-7,TGTGCCAGCAGTTCCCCGTCCCGAGGGGAATACGAGCAGTACTTC,CASSSPSRGEYEQYF
TRBD1,.,TRBV2,TRBJ1-4,TGTGCCAGCAGTGCGGACCGGACAGGGACTAATGAAAAACTGTTTTTT,CASSADRTGTNEKLFF
.,.,TRBV25-1,TRBJ2-1,TGTGCCAGCCTGGATGAGCAGTTCTTC,CASLDEQFF
.,.,TRBV30,TRBJ1-2,TGTGCCTCCGCGACAGAACCTAACTATGGCTACACCTTC,CASATEPNYGYTF
TRBD2,.,TRBV12-3/TRBV12-4,TRBJ2-3,TGTGCCAGCAGTCCCGGGACTAGAAACACAGATACGCAGTATTTT,CASSPGTRNTDTQYF
.,.,TRBV5-6,TRBJ2-3,TGTGCCAGCAGCTTGTGGACAGTTAGCACAGATACGCAGTATTTT,CASSLWTVSTDTQYF
.,.,TRBV15,TRBJ2-1,TGTGCCACCAGCAGAGGAGGGGCCTACAATGAGCAGTTCTTC,CATSRGGAYNEQFF
.,.,TRBV20-1,TRBJ1-1,TGCAGTGCTAGCGTCGTCGGGGGACGGAACACTGAAGCTTTCTTT,CSASVVGGRNTEAFF
.,once,TRBV21-1,TRBJ1-5,TGTGCCAGCAGCAAGACAGGGGGCAGCAATCAGCCCCAGCATTTT,CASSKTGGSNQPQHF
.,.,TRBV7-2,TRBJ1-2,TGTGCCAGCAGCTTTCAACGCAGAAACTATGGCTACACCTTC,CASSFQRRNYGYTF
.,.,TRBV6-1,TRBJ1-1,TGTGCCAGCAGACCGGGTCACTGGGACACTGAAGCTTTCTTT,CASRPGHWDTEAFF
.,.,TRBV10-3,TRBJ2-7,TGTGCCATCAGTGAGCTCCTACAGGGTTTCACCTACGAGCAGTACTTC,CAISELLQGFTYEQYF
TRBD1,.,TRBV6-5,TRBJ1-5,TGTGCCACCCGACAGGGGGCCGATCAGCCCCAGCATTTT,CATRQGADQPQHF
.,.,TRBV3-1,TRBJ2-7,TGTGCCAGCAGCCAAAGGGCTGAGCAGTACTTC,CASSQRAEQYF
.,.,TRBV9,TRBJ2-1,TGTGCCAGCAGCGTATCGGTGGACCAGTCCTACAATGAGCAGTTCTTC,CASSVSVDQSYNEQFF
TRBD1,.,TRBV29-1,TRBJ2-5,TGCAGCGTTGAAATCGCAGGGGGCGAGACCCAGTACTTC,CSVEIAGGETQYF
.,.,TRBV29-1,TRBJ1-1,TGCAGCGTTGGAGGGGGGATAAGGTCCTTGAACACTGAAGCTTTCTTT,CSVGGGIRSLNTEAFF
TRBD2,.,TRBV15,TRBJ2-5,TGTGCCACCAGCAGAGCTGAGGTCTTAGCGGGGGGCCAAGAGACCCAGTACTTC,CATSRAEVLAGGQETQYF
.,.,TRBV29-1,TRBJ1-2,TGCAGCGTTTCCTTGGACAGTTATGGCTACACCTTC,CSVSLDSYGYTF
.,.,TRBV20-1,TRBJ1-1,TGCGGCATCTACCTGAACACTGAAGCTTTCTTT,CGIYLNTEAFF
TRBD2,once,TRBV24-1,TRBJ2-6,TGTGCCACCAGTGCCGGGGAGGGAAGGACCGGGGCCAACGTCCTGACTTTC,CATSAGEGRTGANVLTF
.,.,TRBV6-4,TRBJ1-1,TGTGCCAGTGCAGTGAACACTGAAGCTTTCTTT,CASAVNTEAFF
.,.,TRBV21-1,TRBJ1-2,TGTGCCAGCAGCACCACTCGACAGTTAATCTATGGTTGGACCTTC,CASSTTRQLIYGWTF
TRBD1,.,TRBV29-1,TRBJ2-1,TGCAGCGCTGACAGGGCCTTTAATGAGCAGTTCTTC,CSADRAFNEQFF
TRBD1,.,TRBV30,TRBJ2-6,TGTGCCTGGAGCCCCGCCTACGGGACAGGAGGCTCTGGGGCCAACGTCCTGACTTTC,CAWSPAYGTGGSGANVLTF
.,.,TRBV5-1,TRBJ2-5,TGCGCCAGCAGCCCCGGAGGCGGACGGCCGGATCAAGAGACCCAGTACTTC,CASSPGGGRPDQETQYF
.,.,TRBV12-3/TRBV12-4,TRBJ1-1,TGTGCCAGCAGGTACGACAGACGAAACACTGAAGCTTTCTTT,CASRYDRRNTEAFF
TRBD2,.,TRBV7-2,TRBJ2-5,TGTGCCAGCAGCTCCACTAGCGGGGGGCCCCAAGAGACCCAGTACTTC,CASSSTSGGPQETQYF
.,.,TRBV9,TRBJ2-7,TGTGCCAGCAGCGTAGCTGGTACTGGTGCCTACGAGCAGTACTTC,CASSVAGTGAYEQYF
TRBD1,once,TRBV12-3/TRBV12-4,TRBJ1-5,TGTGCCAGCAGGACAGGGGCTCGCAATCAGCCCCAGCATTTT,CASRTGARNQPQHF
.,.,TRBV20-1,TRBJ2-1,TGCAGTGCTAGAAAACTAAATAAGGGCTACAATGAGCAGTTCTTC,CSARKLNKGYNEQFF
.,.,TRBV28,TRBJ2-3,TGTGCCAGCAGTTTAATAGACCCCGCCGGACTGGGAAACACAGATACGCAGTATTTT,CASSLIDPAGLGNTDTQYF
.,.,TRBV12-3/TRBV12-4,TRBJ2-3,TGTGCCAGCAGTTTCGACAGCAACACAGATACGCAGTATTTT,CASSFDSNTDTQYF